The text below deals with one T cell receptor beta chain. Antigen: not known. This sample is drawn from a study of neoadjuvant nivolumab and ipilimumab in lung cancer. CDR3 length: 16 amino acids. Per germline, CDR1 LNHDA and CDR2 SQIVND (reference sequence). V gave up 1 base and J gave up 4 bases; unmatched junction bases: 6. Study-wide points: Only two of four nivolumab-treated tumors gained richness and clonality by surgery. Only a small number of samples underwent TCR sequencing. Compared with tumor-adjacent uninvolved lung, resected tumors showed greater richness and clonality. Resected-tumor TCR richness correlated positively with pretherapy blood richness.

Here immunoSEQ multiplex PCR was the method, and the copy in TCRdb shows in-frame clones only, minus some. The data show fewer than 4,500 clones, roughly 80% seen once. V gene TRBV19 combines with J gene TRBJ2-1, with 8 nucleotides matching TRBD2. This TCR derives from an adult with non-small cell lung cancer. Some clones in this sample may be carry-over from other donors' samples. The input for sequencing was normal lung tissue adjacent to the tumor, taken after neoadjuvant nivolumab, alone or with ipilimumab, at or shortly before surgery. In nucleotides, the CDR3 is TGTGCCAGTAGTATAGGCCTACGCGGGAGGTACAATGAGCAGTTCTTC. It codes for CASSIGLRGRYNEQFF.